This TCR beta chain is drawn from a study of siplizumab effects on memory and regulatory T cells. The assay looked at around 100,000 TCR templates in each sample. This table comes from immunoSEQ multiplex PCR, and its TCRdb copy is limited to in-frame clones, with some not included. Of some 90,000 clones listed, 85% to 90% are singletons. Germline V gene sequence: CDR1 MDHEN, CDR2 SYDVKM. V was clipped by 1 base and J by 2 bases; unmatched bases: 4. The CDR3 has 15 residues. Findings and caveats of the study: Under siplizumab, alloreactive sequences traced to unstimulated CD4+ memory cells were significantly reduced. Just a small share of alloreactive clones was traced back to unstimulated subsets. There appeared to be greater diversity in naive T cells than in memory cells, and naive T cells seemed major contributors to the alloresponse.

On this clone: Its antigen is currently unknown.

Specimen: CD4+ T cells sorted from blood. The clonotype comes from a human donor in good health. The chain combines TRBV28 with TRBJ2-7, with 8 bases lining up with TRBD2. CDR3 protein: CASSLSTSVTYEQYF. CDR3 in DNA: TGTGCCAGCAGTTTATCGACTAGCGTTACCTACGAGCAGTACTTC.